The T cell receptor beta chain under discussion was sequenced for a study of T-cell reconstitution after alpha-beta-depleted transplantation in children. Findings and limits, study-wide: After one year, T-cell counts and TCRbeta diversity mostly came from new T cells. Roughly two months post-transplant, alpha-beta T cells reportedly originated from several hundred graft clones that had expanded. Surviving recipient cells, namely T cells and thymic progenitors, were the source of high day-60 TCRbeta diversity in some patients.

Trimming took 6 bases from V and 2 from J, leaving 11 bases between them. Germline loops: CDR1 SGHKS, CDR2 YYEKEE (reference sequence). CDR3 length: 13 amino acids. Unique molecular identifiers were incorporated into the prepared TCRbeta library. TCRdb processed the PCR reads anew with MiXCR; each CDR3 protein has one entry. The data show around 450,000 distinct CDR3 sequences, under 20% seen once. This clonotype was counted only a few times. Its specificity is unknown. The chain employs TRBV5-5 and TRBJ2-5; D is possibly TRBD1 or TRBD2 (5 bases each). The material sequenced was PBMCs, mostly from graft donor cells, taken 360 days after TCRalphabeta/CD19-depleted stem cell transplant. The receptor was derived from a boy in the first two years of life who had a stem cell transplant for Wiskott-Aldrich syndrome, so the T cells may come from the graft donor. The CDR3 sequence: CASTLWGQETQYF. The CDR3 bases are TGTGCCAGCACCCTCTGGGGGCAAGAGACCCAGTACTTC. Full variable domain (remainder filled in from reference TRBV5-5 and TRBJ2-5): DAGVTQSPTHLIKTRGQQVTLRCSPISGHKSVSWYQQVLGQGPQFIFQYYEKEERGRGNFPDRFSARQFPNYSSELNVNALLLGDSALYLCASTLWGQETQYFGPGTRLLVL.